Shown below are 25 T cell receptor beta chains from a single sample sequenced in a study of cytomegalovirus exposure and HLA in healthy donors. This PCR relied on a set of 60 Vbeta primers and 13 Jbeta primers. Measured with immunoSEQ multiplex PCR; TCRdb has only the in-frame clones, and not every one. Of about 31,000 clones in the sample, about 65% were seen once. The specimen was PBMCs. These TCRs come from a man between 45 and 60 years old in good health and CMV-seropositive.

A few counts support this clone. V is TRBV7-2 and J is TRBJ2-7; 8 bases line up with TRBD2. CDR3 size: 14 residues. Trimming removed 4 bases from V and 0 bases from J; junction bases left unmatched: 2. Germline values: CDR1 SGHTA, CDR2 FQGNSA. The CDR3, as DNA: TGTGCCAGCAGCTCGAGCGGGGGCTCCTACGAGCAGTACTTC. It encodes CASSSSGGSYEQYF.

This clone has more than one count but fewer than ten. This rearrangement joins TRBV7-9 to TRBJ2-1; TRBD2 matches 11 bases. The CDR3 has 15 residues. The junction had 5 bases not matched to a gene; V was cut back by 4 bases and J by 6 bases. Germline-derived CDR1 and CDR2 are SEHNR and FQNEAQ (reference sequence). The CDR3 DNA follows: TGTGCCAGCAGCTATTATCTAGCGGGAGGCAATGAGCAGTTCTTC. Amino acid sequence: CASSYYLAGGNEQFF.

Here the CDR3 reads CASSLQKRGTYEQYF. DNA for the CDR3: TGTGCCAGCAGTTTACAAAAGCGGGGGACCTACGAGCAGTACTTC. The V call is TRBV28, the J call TRBJ2-7, with 8 bases aligning to TRBD2. The CDR3 is 15 residues long. Looked up from germline, CDR1 is MDHEN and CDR2 is SYDVKM. Trimming at V came to 2 bases and at J to 2 bases, leaving 5 bases not matched to a gene.

Here the CDR3 reads CASSYGPGAKTQYF. The CDR3 DNA is TGTGCCAGCAGTTACGGTCCAGGGGCGAAGACCCAGTACTTC. V usage is TRBV6-5 and J usage is TRBJ2-5; tentatively, D is TRBD1 (6 bases). Between the trimmed V and J ends, which lost 2 bases and 6 bases, there was a span of 13 bases. This CDR3 spans 14 amino acids. Germline loops: CDR1 MNHEY, CDR2 SVGAGI.

The V and J genes are TRBV20-1 and TRBJ1-2; perhaps TRBD1 as D (5 bases). Trimming left V 4 bases short and J 6 bases short, with 9 bases between. CDR3 length: 11 residues. CDR1 DFQATT and CDR2 SNEGSKA come from the germline V gene (reference sequence). The CDR3 loop is CSAKKGNGYTF. The CDR3 DNA sequence: TGCAGTGCTAAAAAGGGGAATGGCTACACCTTC.

The rearrangement joins TRBV7-2 to TRBJ2-7; 12 bases line up with TRBD2. The germline CDR1 and CDR2 sequences are SGHTA and FQGNSA. There are 15 residues in the CDR3. Germline trimming cut 3 bases from V and 2 bases from J; bases unmatched to any gene: 2. The CDR3 sequence: CASSFRTSGAYEQYF. In nucleotides, the CDR3 is TGTGCCAGCAGCTTCAGGACTAGCGGGGCCTACGAGCAGTACTTC.

The gene calls are TRBV7-9 and TRBJ2-7; D is undetermined. Germline V gene data show CDR1 as SEHNR and CDR2 as FQNEAQ (reference sequence). The ends were cut back, 5 bases at V and 3 bases at J, with 5 bases in the middle. The CDR3 runs to 11 residues. The CDR3 here is CASSEYYEQYF. The CDR3 nucleotides are TGTGCCAGCAGCGAGTACTACGAGCAGTACTTC.

The rearrangement joins TRBV29-1 to TRBJ2-1; D unclear. Trimming took 2 bases from V and 4 from J, leaving 6 bases between them. The CDR3 sequence is 12 residues long. Germline-derived CDR1 and CDR2 are SQVTM and ANQGSEA. CDR3 sequence: CSVETSYNEQFF. CDR3 DNA sequence: TGCAGCGTTGAAACCAGTTACAATGAGCAGTTCTTC.

This clone has a handful of counts. The chain uses TRBV9 and TRBJ2-7; TRBD2 aligns across 11 bases. From germline, CDR1 is SGDLS and CDR2 YYNGEE. Trimming cost V 3 bases and J 2 bases; bases outside gene matches: 4. This CDR3 spans 15 amino acids. CDR3 protein: CASSEGLAATYEQYF. CDR3 nucleotides: TGTGCCAGCAGCGAGGGACTAGCGGCAACCTACGAGCAGTACTTC.

The rearrangement uses TRBV30 and TRBJ1-3, with D uncertain. Per germline, CDR1 GTSNPN and CDR2 SVGIG (reference sequence). The V and J ends lost 8 bases and 11 bases respectively, with 22 bases between them. CDR3 length: 13 amino acids. The CDR3 here is CAGGLGMGIAIYF. As DNA, the CDR3 is TGTGCCGGAGGGTTAGGGATGGGGATCGCCATATATTTT. Complete variable domain (other parts from reference TRBV30 and TRBJ1-3): SQTIHQWPATLVQPVGSPLSLECTVEGTSNPNLYWYRQAAGRGLQLLFYSVGIGQISSEVPQNLSASRPQDRQFILSSKKLLLSDSGFYLCAGGLGMGIAIYFGEGSWLTVV.

V is TRBV25-1 and J is TRBJ2-5, with no clear D. The CDR3 covers 13 residues. V was clipped by 1 base and J by 5 bases, with 8 bases between them. The germline gives CDR1 MGHDK, CDR2 SYGVNS. CDR3 in amino acids: CASSESGLETQYF. CDR3 nucleotides: TGTGCCAGCAGTGAATCAGGTCTTGAGACCCAGTACTTC.

This sequence joins TRBV5-1 and TRBJ1-2, with TRBD1 matching over 12 bases. The CDR3 is 17 amino acids. Germline lookup yields CDR1 SGHRS and CDR2 YFSETQ. The junction had 6 bases not matched to a gene; V was cut back by 0 bases and J by 3 bases. CDR3 DNA sequence: TGCGCCAGCAGCTTGGAGGGGACAGGGGGCGGTGACTATGGCTACACCTTC. Protein: CASSLEGTGGGDYGYTF.

The chain joins TRBV5-4 to TRBJ1-3, with D uncertain. The ends were cut back, 2 bases at V and 0 bases at J, with 12 bases in the middle. The CDR3 has 16 amino acids. From germline, CDR1 is SGHNT and CDR2 YYREEE (reference sequence). CDR3 nucleotides: TGTGCCAGCAGCTTCGGGTCACGGAGCTCTGGAAACACCATATATTTT. Protein product: CASSFGSRSSGNTIYF.

The rearrangement joins TRBV6-5 to TRBJ2-5; D perhaps matches TRBD1 (7 bases). The CDR3 covers 12 residues. CDR1 is MNHEY and CDR2 is SVGAGI in the germline V gene. Trimming stripped 8 bases from V and 5 bases from J, with 12 bases between. Written as DNA, the CDR3 is TGTGCCAGCTCTCCAGGGGGGGAGACCCAGTACTTC. It codes for CASSPGGETQYF.

This clone was observed a handful of times. The J gene is TRBJ1-6, the V gene TRBV5-6; TRBD1 might be the D (6 bases). Trimming cost V 3 bases and J 0 bases, with 13 bases left between them. The CDR3 consists of 17 residues. Germline V gene lookup returns CDR1 SGHDT and CDR2 YYEEEE. The CDR3 DNA follows: TGTGCCAGCAGCTCCTCTGGGGGCCTCTCCTATAATTCACCCCTCCACTTT. It translates to CASSSSGGLSYNSPLHF.

The chain uses TRBV6-1 and TRBJ2-7; D perhaps matches TRBD1 (6 bases). Trimming took 4 bases from V and 3 from J, leaving 16 bases between them. The CDR3 has 15 residues. CDR1 MNHNS and CDR2 SASEGT come from the germline V gene. The CDR3 nucleotides are TGTGCCAGCAGTGGGTGGGACAAGATCTTCTACGAGCAGTACTTC. Its protein is CASSGWDKIFYEQYF.

The chain uses TRBV4-1 and TRBJ1-6, with unresolved D. The germline V and J ends were trimmed by 0 bases and 12 bases, with 15 bases remaining between them. This CDR3 has 15 amino acids. Germline-derived CDR1 and CDR2 are MGHRA and YSYEKL. In nucleotides, the CDR3 is TGCGCCAGCAGCCAAGATTGGAGGGTATGGGGACCCCTCCACTTT. This encodes CASSQDWRVWGPLHF.

This chain uses TRBV18 with TRBJ2-7; no reliable D call. CDR1 KGHSH and CDR2 LQKENI come from the germline V gene. The CDR3 has 12 amino acids. V lost 3 bases to trimming and J lost 3 bases, with 6 bases between them. The CDR3 protein is CASSPRLYEQYF. The CDR3 bases are TGTGCCAGCTCACCGCGGCTCTACGAGCAGTACTTC.

The rearrangement joins TRBV7-8 to TRBJ1-2; the D gene is possibly TRBD1 (5 bases). Germline CDR1 is SGHVS and CDR2 is FQNEAQ. Trimming cost V 2 bases and J 2 bases, with 15 bases left between them. The length of the CDR3 is 16 residues. In nucleotides, the CDR3 is TGTGCCAGCAGCTTATATGCCACACAGGCCAACTATGGCTACACCTTC. Amino acids: CASSLYATQANYGYTF.

The chain recombines TRBV6-6 with TRBJ2-7, with 8 bases fitting TRBD1. The CDR3 is made up of 12 amino acids. Germline CDR1 and CDR2: MNHNY and SVGAGI (reference sequence). J was trimmed by 2 bases and V by 8 bases; bases with no gene match: 2. The CDR3 spells CASSTGAYEQYF. In nucleotides, the CDR3 is TGTGCCAGCTCGACAGGGGCCTACGAGCAGTACTTC.

The chain has TRBV25-1 and TRBJ2-1; D gene unclear. In germline, CDR1 is MGHDK, CDR2 SYGVNS. CDR3 length equals 13 residues. V lost 5 bases to trimming and J lost 0 bases, with 5 bases between them. The CDR3 region is CASSHSSYNEQFF. CDR3 nucleotide sequence: TGTGCCAGCAGTCACAGCTCCTACAATGAGCAGTTCTTC.

The chain uses TRBV19 and TRBJ1-1; tentative D call: TRBD1 (6 bases). Germline lookup yields CDR1 LNHDA and CDR2 SQIVND (reference sequence). This CDR3 region has 15 residues. V lost 5 bases to trimming and J lost 1 base, with 14 bases between them. The CDR3 DNA is TGTGCCAGTAGTCCACGACAGGAAACGAACACTGAAGCTTTCTTT. Its protein is CASSPRQETNTEAFF.

This clone was found once. This rearrangement joins TRBV25-1 to TRBJ2-1; 8 positions match TRBD1. CDR3 size: 15 residues. J was trimmed by 9 bases and V by 4 bases; bases with no gene match: 11. Germline loops: CDR1 MGHDK, CDR2 SYGVNS. CDR3 DNA: TGTGCCAGCAGTGCTGGACAGGGAAAGAGTATTGAGCAGTTCTTC. This translates into CASSAGQGKSIEQFF.

The J gene is TRBJ1-1, the V gene TRBV29-1, with 11 positions matching TRBD1. Per germline, CDR1 SQVTM and CDR2 ANQGSEA. J was trimmed by 2 bases and V by 6 bases; bases with no gene match: 5. This CDR3 has 14 residues. As DNA, the CDR3 is TGCAGCGTGGGGACAGGGGGGGTCAACACTGAAGCTTTCTTT. It codes for CSVGTGGVNTEAFF.

This clone was counted a few times. The rearrangement links TRBV9 to TRBJ1-5; D is unclear. Germline V gene lookup returns CDR1 SGDLS and CDR2 YYNGEE. Trimming stripped 0 bases from V and 3 bases from J, with 7 bases between. The CDR3 is 14 residues long. The CDR3 loop is CASSVGYTNQPQHF. The CDR3 coding sequence is TGTGCCAGCAGCGTAGGTTACACCAATCAGCCCCAGCATTTT. Full variable domain (missing parts from reference TRBV9 and TRBJ1-5): DSGVTQTPKHLITATGQRVTLRCSPRSGDLSVYWYQQSLDQGLQFLIQYYNGEERAKGNILERFSAQQFPDLHSELNLSSLELGDSALYFCASSVGYTNQPQHFGDGTRLSIL.